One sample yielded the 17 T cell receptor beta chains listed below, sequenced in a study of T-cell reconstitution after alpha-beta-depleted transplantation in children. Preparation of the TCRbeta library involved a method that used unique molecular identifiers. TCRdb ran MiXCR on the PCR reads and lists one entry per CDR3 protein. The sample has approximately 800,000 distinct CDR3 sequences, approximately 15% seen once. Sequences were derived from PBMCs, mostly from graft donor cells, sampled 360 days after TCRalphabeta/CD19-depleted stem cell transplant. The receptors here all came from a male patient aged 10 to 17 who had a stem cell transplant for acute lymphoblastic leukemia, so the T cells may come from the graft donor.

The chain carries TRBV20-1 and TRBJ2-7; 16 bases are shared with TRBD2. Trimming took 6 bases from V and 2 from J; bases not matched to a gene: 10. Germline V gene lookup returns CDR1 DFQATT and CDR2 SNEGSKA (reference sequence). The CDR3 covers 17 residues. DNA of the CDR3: TGCAGTGCGCACCCGGGACTAGCGGGAGGGATAACCTACGAGCAGTACTTC. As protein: CSAHPGLAGGITYEQYF.

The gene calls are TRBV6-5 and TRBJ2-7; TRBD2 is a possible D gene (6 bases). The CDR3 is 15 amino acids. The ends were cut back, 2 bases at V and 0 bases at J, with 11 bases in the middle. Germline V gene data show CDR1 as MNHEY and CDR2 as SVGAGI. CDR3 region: CASSYRRESSYEQYF. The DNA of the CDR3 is TGTGCCAGCAGTTACCGTCGGGAGAGCTCCTACGAGCAGTACTTC.

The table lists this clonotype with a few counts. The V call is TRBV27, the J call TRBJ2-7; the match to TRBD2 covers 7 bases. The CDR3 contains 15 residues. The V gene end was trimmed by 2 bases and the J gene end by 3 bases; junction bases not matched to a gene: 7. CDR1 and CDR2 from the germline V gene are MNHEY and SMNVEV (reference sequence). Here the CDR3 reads CASSLQRGPFYEQYF. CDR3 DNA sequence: TGTGCCAGCAGTTTACAGCGGGGTCCTTTCTACGAGCAGTACTTC.

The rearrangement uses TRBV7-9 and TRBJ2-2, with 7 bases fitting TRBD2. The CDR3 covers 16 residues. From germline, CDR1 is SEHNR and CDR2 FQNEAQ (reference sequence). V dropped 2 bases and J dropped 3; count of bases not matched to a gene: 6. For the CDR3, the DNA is TGTGCCAGCAGCTTATGGGCGGGAGTCGACACCGGGGAGCTGTTTTTT. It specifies CASSLWAGVDTGELFF.

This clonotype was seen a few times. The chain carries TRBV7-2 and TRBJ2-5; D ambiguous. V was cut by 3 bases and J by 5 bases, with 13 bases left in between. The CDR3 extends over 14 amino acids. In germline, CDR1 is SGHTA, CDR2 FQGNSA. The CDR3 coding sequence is TGTGCCAGCAGCTTCCCTGTATGGGCGGAGACCCAGTACTTC. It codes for CASSFPVWAETQYF.

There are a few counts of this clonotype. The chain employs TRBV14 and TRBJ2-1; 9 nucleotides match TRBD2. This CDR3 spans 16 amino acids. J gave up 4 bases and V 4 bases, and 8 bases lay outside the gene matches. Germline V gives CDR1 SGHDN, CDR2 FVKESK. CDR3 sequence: CASSPWATSGYNEQFF. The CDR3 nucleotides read TGTGCCAGCAGCCCGTGGGCTACTAGCGGGTACAATGAGCAGTTCTTC. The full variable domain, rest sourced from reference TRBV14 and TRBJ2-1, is EAGVTQFPSHSVIEKGQTVTLRCDPISGHDNLYWYRRVMGKEIKFLLHFVKESKQDESGMPNNRFLAERTGGTYSTLKVQPAELEDSGVYFCASSPWATSGYNEQFFGPGTRLTVL.

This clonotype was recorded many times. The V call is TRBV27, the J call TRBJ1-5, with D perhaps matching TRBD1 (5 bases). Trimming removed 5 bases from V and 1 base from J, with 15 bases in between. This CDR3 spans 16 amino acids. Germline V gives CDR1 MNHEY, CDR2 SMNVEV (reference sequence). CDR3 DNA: TGTGCCAGCAGTCCCCGGGCAGGGTGGAGCAATCAGCCCCAGCATTTT. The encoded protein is CASSPRAGWSNQPQHF.

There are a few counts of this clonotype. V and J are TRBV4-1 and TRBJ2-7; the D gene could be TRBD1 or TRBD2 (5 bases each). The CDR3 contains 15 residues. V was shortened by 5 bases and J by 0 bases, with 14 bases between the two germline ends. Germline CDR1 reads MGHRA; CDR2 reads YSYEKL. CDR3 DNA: TGCGCCAGCAGCGATCAAGGGACGCCCTCCTACGAGCAGTACTTC. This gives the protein CASSDQGTPSYEQYF.

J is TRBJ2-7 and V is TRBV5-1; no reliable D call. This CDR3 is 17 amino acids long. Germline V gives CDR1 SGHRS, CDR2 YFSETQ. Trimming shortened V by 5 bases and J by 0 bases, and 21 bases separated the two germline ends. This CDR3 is CASRMSYRGVSSYEQYF. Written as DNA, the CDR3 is TGCGCCAGCAGGATGTCCTATCGAGGTGTTAGCTCCTACGAGCAGTACTTC.

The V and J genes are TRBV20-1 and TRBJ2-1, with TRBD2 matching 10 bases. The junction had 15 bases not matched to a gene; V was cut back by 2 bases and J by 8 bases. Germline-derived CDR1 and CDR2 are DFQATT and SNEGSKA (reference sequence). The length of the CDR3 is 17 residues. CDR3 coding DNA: TGCAGTGCTAGACATCGGACTAGCGGATCCCCTAGCGATGAGCAGTTCTTC. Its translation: CSARHRTSGSPSDEQFF.

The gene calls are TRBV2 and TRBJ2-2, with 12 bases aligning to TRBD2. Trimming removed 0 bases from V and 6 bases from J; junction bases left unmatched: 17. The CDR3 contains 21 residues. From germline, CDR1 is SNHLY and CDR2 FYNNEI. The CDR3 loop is CASSEALQSSGRGNWAGELFF. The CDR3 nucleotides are TGTGCCAGCAGTGAAGCGCTTCAGTCTAGCGGGAGGGGGAACTGGGCCGGGGAGCTGTTTTTT.

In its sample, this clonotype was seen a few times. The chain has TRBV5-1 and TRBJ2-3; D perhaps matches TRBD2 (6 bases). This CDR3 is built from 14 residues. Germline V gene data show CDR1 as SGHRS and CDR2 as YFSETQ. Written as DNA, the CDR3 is TGCGCATCAGGAGGGAACACACTCACAGATACGCAGTATTTT. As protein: CASGGNTLTDTQYF.

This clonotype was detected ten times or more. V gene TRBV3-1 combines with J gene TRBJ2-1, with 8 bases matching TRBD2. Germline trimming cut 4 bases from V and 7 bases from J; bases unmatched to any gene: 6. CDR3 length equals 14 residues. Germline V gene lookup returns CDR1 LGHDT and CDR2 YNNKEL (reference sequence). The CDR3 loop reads CASSRSGSGNEQFF. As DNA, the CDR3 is TGTGCCAGCAGCCGGAGCGGGAGTGGTAATGAGCAGTTCTTC.

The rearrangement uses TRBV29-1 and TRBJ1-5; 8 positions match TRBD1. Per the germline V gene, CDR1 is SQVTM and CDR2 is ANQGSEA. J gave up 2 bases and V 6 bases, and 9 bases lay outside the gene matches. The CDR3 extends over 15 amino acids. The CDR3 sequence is CSVGDRGGGNQPQHF. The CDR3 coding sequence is TGCAGCGTCGGCGACAGGGGAGGGGGCAATCAGCCCCAGCATTTT. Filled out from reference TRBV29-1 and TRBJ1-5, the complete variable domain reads SAVISQKPSRDICQRGTSLTIQCQVDSQVTMMFWYRQQPGQSLTLIATANQGSEATYESGFVIDKFPISRPNLTFSTLTVSNMSPEDSSIYLCSVGDRGGGNQPQHFGDGTRLSIL.

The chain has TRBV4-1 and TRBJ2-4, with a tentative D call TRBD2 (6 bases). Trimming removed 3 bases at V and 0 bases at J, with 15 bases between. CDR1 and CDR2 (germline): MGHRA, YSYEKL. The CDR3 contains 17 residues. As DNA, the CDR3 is TGCGCCAGCAGCCACATGGGACTGCTCCCAGCCAAAAACATTCAGTACTTC. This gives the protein CASSHMGLLPAKNIQYF.

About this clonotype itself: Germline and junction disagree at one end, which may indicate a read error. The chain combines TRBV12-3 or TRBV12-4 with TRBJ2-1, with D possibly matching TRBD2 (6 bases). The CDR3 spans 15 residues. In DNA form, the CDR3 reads TGTGCCAGCACCGACGGCGGGATTTCCTCCAATGAGCAGTTCTTC. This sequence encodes CASTDGGISSNEQFF.

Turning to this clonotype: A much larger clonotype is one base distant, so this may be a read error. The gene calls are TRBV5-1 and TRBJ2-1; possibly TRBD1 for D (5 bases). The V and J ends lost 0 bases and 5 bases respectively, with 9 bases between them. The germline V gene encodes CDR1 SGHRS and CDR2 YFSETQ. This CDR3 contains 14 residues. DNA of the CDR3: TGCGCCAGCAGCTTGGGGGCAGGGCACAATGAGCAGTTCTTC. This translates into CASSLGAGHNEQFF.